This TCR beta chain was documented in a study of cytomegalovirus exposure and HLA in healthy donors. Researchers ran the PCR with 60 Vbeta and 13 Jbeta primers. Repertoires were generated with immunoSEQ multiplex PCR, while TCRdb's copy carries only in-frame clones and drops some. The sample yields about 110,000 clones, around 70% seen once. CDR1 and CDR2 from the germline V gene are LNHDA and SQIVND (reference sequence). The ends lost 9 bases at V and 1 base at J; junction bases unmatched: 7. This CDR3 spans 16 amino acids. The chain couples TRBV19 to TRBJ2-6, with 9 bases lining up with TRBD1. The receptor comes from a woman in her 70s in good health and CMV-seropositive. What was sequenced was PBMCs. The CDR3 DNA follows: TGTGCCAGCCGGGGGACAGGGACATCTGGGGCCAACGTCCTGACTTTC. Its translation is CASRGTGTSGANVLTF.